The present entry profiles one TCR beta chain with its context. Its antigen is still unknown. Per the germline V gene, CDR1 is SGHTS and CDR2 is YDEGEE. This CDR3 region has 16 residues. V shed 0 bases and J 6 bases; nucleotides not matched to a gene: 10. This entry belongs to a study of cytomegalovirus exposure and HLA in healthy donors. Study conclusions and caveats: Information on immune exposure was restricted to one variable (CMV serostatus).

The PCR employed 60 Vbeta primers together with 13 Jbeta primers. Clones were sequenced by immunoSEQ multiplex PCR, and TCRdb holds only the in-frame ones, with some missing. The sample shows 95,000 to 150,000 clones, less than 20% of them seen only once. The sequenced sample consisted of PBMCs. This sequence joins TRBV5-8 and TRBJ2-7, with 9 bases that match TRBD2. The TCR was taken from a young woman in good health and CMV-seronegative. The CDR3 coding sequence is TGTGCCAGCAGCTTGGCCCGGGGACTAGCTTGGGTCGAGCAGTACTTC. Amino acid sequence: CASSLARGLAWVEQYF.